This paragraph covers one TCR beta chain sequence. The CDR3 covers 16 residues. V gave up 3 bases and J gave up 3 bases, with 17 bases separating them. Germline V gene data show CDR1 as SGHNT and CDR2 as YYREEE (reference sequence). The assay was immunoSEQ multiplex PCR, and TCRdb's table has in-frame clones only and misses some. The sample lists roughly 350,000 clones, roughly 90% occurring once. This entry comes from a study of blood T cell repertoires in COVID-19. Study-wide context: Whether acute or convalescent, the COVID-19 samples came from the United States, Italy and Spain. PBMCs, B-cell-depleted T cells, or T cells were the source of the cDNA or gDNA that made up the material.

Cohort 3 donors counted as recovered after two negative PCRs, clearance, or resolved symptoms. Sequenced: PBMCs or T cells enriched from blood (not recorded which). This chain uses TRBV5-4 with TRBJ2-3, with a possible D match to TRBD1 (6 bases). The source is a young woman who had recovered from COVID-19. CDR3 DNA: TGTGCCAGCAGCTCCGGCACAGGGCTATTTACAGATACGCAGTATTTT. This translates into CASSSGTGLFTDTQYF.